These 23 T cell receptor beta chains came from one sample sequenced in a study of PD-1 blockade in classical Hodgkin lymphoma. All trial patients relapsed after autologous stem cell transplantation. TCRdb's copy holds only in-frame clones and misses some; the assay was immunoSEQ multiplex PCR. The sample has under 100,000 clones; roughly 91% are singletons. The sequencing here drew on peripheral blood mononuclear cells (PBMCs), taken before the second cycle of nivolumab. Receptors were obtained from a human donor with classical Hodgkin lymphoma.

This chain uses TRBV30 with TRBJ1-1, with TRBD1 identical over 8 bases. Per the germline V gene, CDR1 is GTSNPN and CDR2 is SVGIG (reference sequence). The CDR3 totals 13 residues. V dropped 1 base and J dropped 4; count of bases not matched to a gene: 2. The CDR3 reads CAWSGGQVTEAFF. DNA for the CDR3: TGTGCCTGGAGTGGGGGACAGGTCACTGAAGCTTTCTTT.

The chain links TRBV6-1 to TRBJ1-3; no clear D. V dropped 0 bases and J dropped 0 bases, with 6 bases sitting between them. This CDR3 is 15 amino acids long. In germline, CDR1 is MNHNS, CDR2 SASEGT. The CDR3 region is CASSEARSSGNTIYF. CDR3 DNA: TGTGCCAGCAGTGAAGCGCGGAGCTCTGGAAACACCATATATTTT.

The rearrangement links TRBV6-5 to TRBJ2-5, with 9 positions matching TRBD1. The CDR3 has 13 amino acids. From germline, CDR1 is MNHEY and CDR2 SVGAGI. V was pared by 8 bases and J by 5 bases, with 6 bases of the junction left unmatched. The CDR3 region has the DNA TGTGCCAGCGGCAGGGACAGGGACGAGACCCAGTACTTC. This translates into CASGRDRDETQYF.

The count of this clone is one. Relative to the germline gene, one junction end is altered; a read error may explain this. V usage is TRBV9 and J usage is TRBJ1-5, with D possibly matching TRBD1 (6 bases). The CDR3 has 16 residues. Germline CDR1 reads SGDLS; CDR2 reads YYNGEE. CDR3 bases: TGTGCCCGCAGCGTAGGGGGGGGAGGGACTAACCAGCCCCAGCATTTT. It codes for CARSVGGGGTNQPQHF.

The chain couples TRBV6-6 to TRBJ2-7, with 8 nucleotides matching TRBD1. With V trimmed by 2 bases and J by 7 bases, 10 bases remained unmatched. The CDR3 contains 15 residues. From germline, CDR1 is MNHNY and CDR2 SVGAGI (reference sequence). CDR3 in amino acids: CASSYASGGAGEQYF. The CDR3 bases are TGTGCCAGCAGTTACGCTTCAGGGGGCGCAGGGGAGCAGTACTTC.

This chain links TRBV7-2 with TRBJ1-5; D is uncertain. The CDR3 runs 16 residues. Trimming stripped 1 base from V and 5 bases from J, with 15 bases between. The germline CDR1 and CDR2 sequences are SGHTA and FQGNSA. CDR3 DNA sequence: TGTGCCAGCAGCTTAGGACTCACGAACCCTCATCAGCCCCAGCATTTT. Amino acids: CASSLGLTNPHQPQHF.

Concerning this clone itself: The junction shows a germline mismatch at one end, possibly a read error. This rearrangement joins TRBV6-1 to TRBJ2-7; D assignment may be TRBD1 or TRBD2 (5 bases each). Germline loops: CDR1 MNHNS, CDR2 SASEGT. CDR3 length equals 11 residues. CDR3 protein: CASSEALPGTF. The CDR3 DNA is TGTGCCAGCAGTGAAGCGCTCCCAGGGACCTTC.

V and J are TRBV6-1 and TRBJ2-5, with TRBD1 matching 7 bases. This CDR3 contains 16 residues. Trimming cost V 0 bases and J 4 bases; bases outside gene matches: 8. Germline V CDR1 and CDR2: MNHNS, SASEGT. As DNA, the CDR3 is TGTGCCAGCAGTGAAGCCGCAGGGGGAAGTCGAGAGACCCAGTACTTC. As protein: CASSEAAGGSRETQYF.

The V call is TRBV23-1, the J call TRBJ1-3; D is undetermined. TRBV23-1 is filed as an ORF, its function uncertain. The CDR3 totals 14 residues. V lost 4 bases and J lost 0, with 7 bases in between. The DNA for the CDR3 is TGCGCCAGCAGTCTGCGCAACTCTGGAAACACCATATATTTT. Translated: CASSLRNSGNTIYF.

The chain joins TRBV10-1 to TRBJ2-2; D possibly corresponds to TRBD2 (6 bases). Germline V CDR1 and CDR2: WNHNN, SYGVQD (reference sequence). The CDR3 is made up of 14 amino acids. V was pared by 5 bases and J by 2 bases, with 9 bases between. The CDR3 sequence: CASSRDSNTGELFF. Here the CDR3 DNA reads TGCGCCAGCAGTCGGGACTCAAACACCGGGGAGCTGTTTTTT.

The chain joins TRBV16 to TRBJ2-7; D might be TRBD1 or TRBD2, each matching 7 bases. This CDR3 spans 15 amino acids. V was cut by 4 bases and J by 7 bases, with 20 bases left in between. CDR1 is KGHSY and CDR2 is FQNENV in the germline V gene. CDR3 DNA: TGTGCCAGCAGCCCCCGGGGAGGGGGCGCGTTGGAGCAGTACTTC. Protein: CASSPRGGGALEQYF.

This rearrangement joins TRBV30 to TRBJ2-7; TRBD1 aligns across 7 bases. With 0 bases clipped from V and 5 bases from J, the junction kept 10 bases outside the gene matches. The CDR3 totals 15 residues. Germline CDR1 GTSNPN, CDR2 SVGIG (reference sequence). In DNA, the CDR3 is TGTGCCTGGAGTGTTAGGGCAGGGGGTTTGGACGAGCAGTACTTC. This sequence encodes CAWSVRAGGLDEQYF.

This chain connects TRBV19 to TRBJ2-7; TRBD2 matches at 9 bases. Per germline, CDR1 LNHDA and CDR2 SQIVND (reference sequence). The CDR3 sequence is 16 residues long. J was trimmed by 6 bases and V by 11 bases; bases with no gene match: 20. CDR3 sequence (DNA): TGTGCCGGGATTAGCAAGGGCGGGAGGGCCGTGTGCGAGCAGTACTTC. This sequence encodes CAGISKGGRAVCEQYF.

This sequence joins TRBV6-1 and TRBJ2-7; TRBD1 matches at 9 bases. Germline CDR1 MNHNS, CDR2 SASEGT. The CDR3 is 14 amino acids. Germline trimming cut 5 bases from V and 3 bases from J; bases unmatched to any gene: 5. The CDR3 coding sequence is TGTGCCAGCAGTTTCCGGGACAGGGACTACGAGCAGTACTTC. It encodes CASSFRDRDYEQYF.

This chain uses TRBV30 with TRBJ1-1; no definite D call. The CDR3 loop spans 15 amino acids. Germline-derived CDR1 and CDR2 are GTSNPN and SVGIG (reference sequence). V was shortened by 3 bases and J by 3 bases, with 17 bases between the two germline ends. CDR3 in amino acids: CAWSGLNGRDTEAFF. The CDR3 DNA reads TGTGCCTGGAGCGGGCTAAACGGGCGGGACACTGAAGCTTTCTTT. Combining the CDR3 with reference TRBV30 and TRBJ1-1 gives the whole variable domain SQTIHQWPATLVQPVGSPLSLECTVEGTSNPNLYWYRQAAGRGLQLLFYSVGIGQISSEVPQNLSASRPQDRQFILSSKKLLLSDSGFYLCAWSGLNGRDTEAFFGQGTRLTVV.

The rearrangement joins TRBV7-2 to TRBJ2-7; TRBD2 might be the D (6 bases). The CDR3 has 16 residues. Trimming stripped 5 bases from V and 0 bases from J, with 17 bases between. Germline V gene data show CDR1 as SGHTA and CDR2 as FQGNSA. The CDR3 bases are TGTGCCAGCAGCAGAGATAGCGGCGGAACCTCCTACGAGCAGTACTTC. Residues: CASSRDSGGTSYEQYF.

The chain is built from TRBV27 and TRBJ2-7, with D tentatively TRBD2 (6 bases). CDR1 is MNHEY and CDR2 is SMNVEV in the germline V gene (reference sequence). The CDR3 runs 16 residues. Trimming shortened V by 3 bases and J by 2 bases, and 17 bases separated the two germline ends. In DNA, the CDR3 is TGTGCCAGCAGTTTGTTTCGGGGGAGACCCGCCTACGAGCAGTACTTC. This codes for CASSLFRGRPAYEQYF.

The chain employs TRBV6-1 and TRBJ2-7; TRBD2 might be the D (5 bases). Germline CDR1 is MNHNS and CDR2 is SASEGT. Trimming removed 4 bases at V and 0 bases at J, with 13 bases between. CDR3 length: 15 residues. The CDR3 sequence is CASSVEDRPSYEQYF. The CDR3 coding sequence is TGTGCCAGCAGTGTGGAGGACCGGCCCTCCTACGAGCAGTACTTC.

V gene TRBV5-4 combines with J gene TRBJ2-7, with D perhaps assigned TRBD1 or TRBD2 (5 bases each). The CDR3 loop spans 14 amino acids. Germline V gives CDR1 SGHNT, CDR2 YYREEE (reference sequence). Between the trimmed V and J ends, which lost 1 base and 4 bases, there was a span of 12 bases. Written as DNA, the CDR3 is TGTGCCAGCAGCTTGCGGGGCCCGCGGTACGAGCAGTACTTC. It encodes CASSLRGPRYEQYF.

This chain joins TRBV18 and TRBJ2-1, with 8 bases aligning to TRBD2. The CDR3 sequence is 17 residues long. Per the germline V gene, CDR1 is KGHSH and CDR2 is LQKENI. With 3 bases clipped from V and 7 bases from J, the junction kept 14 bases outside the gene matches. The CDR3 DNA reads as TGTGCCAGCTCACCTCCCATCGCCGGGACTAGGGGGAATGAGCAGTTCTTC. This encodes CASSPPIAGTRGNEQFF. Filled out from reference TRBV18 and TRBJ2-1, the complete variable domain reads NAGVMQNPRHLVRRRGQEARLRCSPMKGHSHVYWYRQLPEEGLKFMVYLQKENIIDESGMPKERFSAEFPKEGPSILRIQQVVRGDSAAYFCASSPPIAGTRGNEQFFGPGTRLTVL.

The CDR3 here is CASRSRESYGYTF. The DNA of the CDR3 is TGTGCCAGCAGGTCTCGGGAGAGCTATGGCTACACCTTC. This sequence joins TRBV9 and TRBJ1-2; no clear D gene. The germline gives CDR1 SGDLS, CDR2 YYNGEE. The CDR3 spans 13 residues. V was cut by 5 bases and J by 4 bases, with 12 bases left in between.

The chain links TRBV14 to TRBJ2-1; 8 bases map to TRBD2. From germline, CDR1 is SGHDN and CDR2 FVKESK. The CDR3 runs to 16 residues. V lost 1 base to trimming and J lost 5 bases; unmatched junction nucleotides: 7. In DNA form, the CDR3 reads TGTGCCAGCAGCCAAGTAACCGGGAGGGTCAACAATGAGCAGTTCTTC. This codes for CASSQVTGRVNNEQFF.

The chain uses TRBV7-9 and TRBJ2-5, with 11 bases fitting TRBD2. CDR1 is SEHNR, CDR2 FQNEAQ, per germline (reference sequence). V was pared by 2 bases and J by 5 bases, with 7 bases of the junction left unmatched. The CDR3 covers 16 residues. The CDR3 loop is CASSLILAGGMETQYF. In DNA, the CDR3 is TGTGCCAGCAGCTTAATCCTAGCGGGAGGAATGGAGACCCAGTACTTC.